The next 4 T cell receptor beta chains were all read from a single sample in a study of T cells in narcolepsy (dated by TCRdb to 2016 to 2019). Preparation of the library involved the immunoSEQ multiplex PCR assay. TCRdb re-hosts the immuneACCESS table, in-frame sequences only. Its copies lack some clones; in the studies checked, an unresolved V gene accounts for under half of them, and the cause for the rest is not known. Counted in this sample were 20,000 to 25,000 clones; 75% to 85% of them appeared once. The ten largest make up about 10% of the sample. The material sequenced was memory (CD45RA-) CD4+ T cells from blood. The cell subset or site label of this sample denotes: memory T cells sorted ex vivo from peripheral blood. Receptor source: a human donor in good health.

V is TRBV2 and J is TRBJ2-2; TRBD1 agrees at 7 bases. The ends lost 10 bases at V and 7 bases at J; junction bases unmatched: 12. The CDR3 totals 14 residues. Germline CDR1 and CDR2: SNHLY and FYNNEI. CDR3 DNA sequence: TGTGCCACTACAGGGGTGGCTGGGATCGGGGAGCTGTTTTTT. Amino acid sequence: CATTGVAGIGELFF. Looking up the rest from reference TRBV2 and TRBJ2-2 gives the full variable domain: EPEVTQTPSHQVTQMGQEVILRCVPISNHLYFYWYRQILGQKVEFLVSFYNNEISEKSEIFDDQFSVERPDGSNFTLKIRSTKLEDSAMYFCATTGVAGIGELFFGEGSRLTVL.

The chain is built from TRBV29-1 and TRBJ2-5; 12 positions agree with TRBD2. This CDR3 contains 14 residues. CDR1 and CDR2 (germline): SQVTM, ANQGSEA. V dropped 6 bases and J dropped 4; count of bases not matched to a gene: 6. This CDR3 reads CSVGGLAGRETQYF. The CDR3 DNA follows: TGCAGCGTAGGCGGACTAGCGGGACGAGAGACCCAGTACTTC.

The chain joins TRBV10-1 to TRBJ2-2; D may be TRBD2 (7 bases). Deletions cut 4 bases from V and 5 bases from J, with 26 bases between. The CDR3 covers 19 residues. CDR1 is WNHNN and CDR2 is SYGVQD in the germline V gene (reference sequence). DNA of the CDR3: TGCGCCAGCAGTGGTACGCAATCTAGCGGAGGCAGGGGTACCGGGGAGCTGTTTTTT. Its protein product is CASSGTQSSGGRGTGELFF.

CDR3 bases: TGCGCCAGCAGCTTTGGAGGGACAGGGGGCAGGGATGGCTACACCTTC. This codes for CASSFGGTGGRDGYTF. This sequence joins TRBV5-1 and TRBJ1-2, with 12 bases that match TRBD1. V lost 2 bases to trimming and J lost 6 bases; unmatched junction nucleotides: 8. This CDR3 is built from 16 residues. Germline CDR1 reads SGHRS; CDR2 reads YFSETQ.